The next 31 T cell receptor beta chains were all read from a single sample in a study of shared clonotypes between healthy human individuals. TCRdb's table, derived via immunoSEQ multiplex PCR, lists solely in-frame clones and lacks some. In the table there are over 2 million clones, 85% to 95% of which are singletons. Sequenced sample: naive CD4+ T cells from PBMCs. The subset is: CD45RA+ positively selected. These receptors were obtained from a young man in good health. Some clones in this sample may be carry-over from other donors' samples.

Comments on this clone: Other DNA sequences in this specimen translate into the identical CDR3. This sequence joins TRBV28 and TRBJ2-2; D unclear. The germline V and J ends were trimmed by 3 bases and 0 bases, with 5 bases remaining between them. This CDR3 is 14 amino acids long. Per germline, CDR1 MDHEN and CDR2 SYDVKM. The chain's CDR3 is CASSFQPNTGELFF. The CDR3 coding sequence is TGTGCCAGCAGTTTTCAGCCGAACACCGGGGAGCTGTTTTTT.

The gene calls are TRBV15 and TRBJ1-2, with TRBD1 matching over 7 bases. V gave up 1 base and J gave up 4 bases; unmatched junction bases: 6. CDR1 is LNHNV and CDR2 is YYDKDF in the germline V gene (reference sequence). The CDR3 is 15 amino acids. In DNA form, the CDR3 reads TGTGCCACCAGCAGAGGGTTGGGACAGCTCTATGGCTACACCTTC. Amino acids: CATSRGLGQLYGYTF.

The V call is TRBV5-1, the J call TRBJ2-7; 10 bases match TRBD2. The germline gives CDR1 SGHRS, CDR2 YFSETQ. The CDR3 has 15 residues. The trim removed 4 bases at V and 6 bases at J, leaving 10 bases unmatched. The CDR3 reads CASSHPTSGPGEQYF. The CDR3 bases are TGCGCCAGCAGCCACCCGACTAGCGGGCCTGGCGAGCAGTACTTC.

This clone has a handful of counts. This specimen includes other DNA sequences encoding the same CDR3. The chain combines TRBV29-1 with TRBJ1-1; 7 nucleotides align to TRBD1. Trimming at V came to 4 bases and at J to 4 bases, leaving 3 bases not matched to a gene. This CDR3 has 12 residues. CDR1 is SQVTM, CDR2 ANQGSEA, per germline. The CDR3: CSVAPGGTEAFF. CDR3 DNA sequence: TGCAGCGTTGCCCCAGGGGGCACTGAAGCTTTCTTT.

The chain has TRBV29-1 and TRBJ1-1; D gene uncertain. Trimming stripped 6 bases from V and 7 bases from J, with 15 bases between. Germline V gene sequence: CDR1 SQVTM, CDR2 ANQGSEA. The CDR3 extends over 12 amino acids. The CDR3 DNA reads TGCAGCGTGTCATCCCTTGGGCTTGAAGCTTTCTTT. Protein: CSVSSLGLEAFF.

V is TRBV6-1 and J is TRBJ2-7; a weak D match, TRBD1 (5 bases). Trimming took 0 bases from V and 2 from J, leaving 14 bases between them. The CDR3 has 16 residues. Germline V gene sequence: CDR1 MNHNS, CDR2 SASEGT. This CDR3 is CASSEAAGPIPYEQYF. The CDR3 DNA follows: TGTGCCAGCAGTGAAGCAGCAGGGCCCATCCCCTACGAGCAGTACTTC.

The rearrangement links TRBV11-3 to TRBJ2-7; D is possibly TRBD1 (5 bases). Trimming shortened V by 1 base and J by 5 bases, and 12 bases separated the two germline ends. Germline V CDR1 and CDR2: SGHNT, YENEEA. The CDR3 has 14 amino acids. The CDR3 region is CASSLGGGRDEQYF. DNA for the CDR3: TGTGCCAGCAGCTTAGGAGGTGGCAGGGACGAGCAGTACTTC.

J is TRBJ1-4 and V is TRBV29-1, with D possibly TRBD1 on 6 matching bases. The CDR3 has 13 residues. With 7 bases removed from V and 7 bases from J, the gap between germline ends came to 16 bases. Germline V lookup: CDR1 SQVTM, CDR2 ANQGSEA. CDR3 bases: TGCAGCGCCGCTGGGACAAGGGGTGAAAAACTGTTTTTT. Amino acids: CSAAGTRGEKLFF.

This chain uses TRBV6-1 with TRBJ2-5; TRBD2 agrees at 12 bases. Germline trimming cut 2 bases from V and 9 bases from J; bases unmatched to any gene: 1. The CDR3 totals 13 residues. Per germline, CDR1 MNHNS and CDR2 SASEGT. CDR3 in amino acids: CASSERLAGAQYF. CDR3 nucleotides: TGTGCCAGCAGTGAACGACTAGCGGGGGCCCAGTACTTC.

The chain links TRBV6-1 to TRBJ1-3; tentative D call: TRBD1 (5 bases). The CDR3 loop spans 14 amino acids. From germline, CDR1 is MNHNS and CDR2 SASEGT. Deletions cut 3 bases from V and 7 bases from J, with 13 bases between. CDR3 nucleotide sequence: TGTGCCAGCAGTGATCCGGGACTGACGAACACCATATATTTT. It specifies CASSDPGLTNTIYF.

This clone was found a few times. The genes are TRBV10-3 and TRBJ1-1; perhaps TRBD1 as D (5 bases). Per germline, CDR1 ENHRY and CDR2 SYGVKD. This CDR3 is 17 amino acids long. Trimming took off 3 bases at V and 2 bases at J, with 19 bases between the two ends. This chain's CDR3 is CAISELVGLGVNTEAFF. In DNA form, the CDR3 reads TGTGCCATCAGTGAATTGGTTGGGCTGGGGGTTAACACTGAAGCTTTCTTT.

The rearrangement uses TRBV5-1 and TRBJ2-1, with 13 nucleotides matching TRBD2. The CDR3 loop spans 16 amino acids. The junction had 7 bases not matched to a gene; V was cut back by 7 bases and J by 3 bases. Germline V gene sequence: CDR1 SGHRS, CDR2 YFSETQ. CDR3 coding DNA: TGCGCCAGCCAGAAAGGGACTAGCGGGAACTACAATGAGCAGTTCTTC. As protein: CASQKGTSGNYNEQFF.

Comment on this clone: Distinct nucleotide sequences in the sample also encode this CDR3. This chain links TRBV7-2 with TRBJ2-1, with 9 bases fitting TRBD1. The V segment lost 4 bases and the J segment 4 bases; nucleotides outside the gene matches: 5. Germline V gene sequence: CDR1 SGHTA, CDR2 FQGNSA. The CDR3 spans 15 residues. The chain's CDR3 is CASSSDRGAYNEQFF. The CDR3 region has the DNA TGTGCCAGCAGCTCCGACAGGGGGGCATACAATGAGCAGTTCTTC.

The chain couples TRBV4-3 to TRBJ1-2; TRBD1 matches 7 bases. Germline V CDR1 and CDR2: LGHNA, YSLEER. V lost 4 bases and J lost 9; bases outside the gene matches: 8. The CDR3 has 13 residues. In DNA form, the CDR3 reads TGCGCCAGCAGCCCCTATCCAGGGGGGAGCTACACCTTC. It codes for CASSPYPGGSYTF.

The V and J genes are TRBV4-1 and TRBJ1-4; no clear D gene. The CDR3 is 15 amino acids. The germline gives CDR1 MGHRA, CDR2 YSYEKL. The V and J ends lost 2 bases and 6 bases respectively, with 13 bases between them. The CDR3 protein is CASSQSGSPDEKLFF. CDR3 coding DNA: TGCGCCAGCAGCCAAAGTGGGAGTCCTGATGAAAAACTGTTTTTT.

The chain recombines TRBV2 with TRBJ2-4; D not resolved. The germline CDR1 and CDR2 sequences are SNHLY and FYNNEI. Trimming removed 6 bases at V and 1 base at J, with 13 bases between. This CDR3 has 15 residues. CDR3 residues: CASRTSPGAKNIQYF. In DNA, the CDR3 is TGTGCCAGCAGGACCTCCCCGGGCGCCAAAAACATTCAGTACTTC.

CDR3 protein: CASSPGLGGRGQQYF. In nucleotides, the CDR3 is TGTGCCAGCAGTCCGGGACTAGGGGGTCGGGGGCAGCAGTACTTC. V and J are TRBV28 and TRBJ2-7; 8 bases align to TRBD2. The CDR3 is made up of 15 amino acids. V shed 5 bases, J shed 8 bases, and the junction held 14 bases outside the gene matches. Germline CDR1 is MDHEN and CDR2 is SYDVKM.

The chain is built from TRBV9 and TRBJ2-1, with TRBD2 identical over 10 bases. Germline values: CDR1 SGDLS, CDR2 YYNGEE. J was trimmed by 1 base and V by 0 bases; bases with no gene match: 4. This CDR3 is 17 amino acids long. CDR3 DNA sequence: TGTGCCAGCAGCGTAGGTCTAGCGGGAGAGTCCTACAATGAGCAGTTCTTC. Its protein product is CASSVGLAGESYNEQFF.

The CDR3 nucleotides read TGCAGCGTTGGCGTTGGCGGGAGGACAGATACGCAGTATTTT. It translates to CSVGVGGRTDTQYF. The chain links TRBV29-1 to TRBJ2-3; 8 nucleotides match TRBD2. Germline lookup yields CDR1 SQVTM and CDR2 ANQGSEA. The CDR3 extends over 14 amino acids. V was clipped by 4 bases and J by 3 bases; unmatched bases: 6.

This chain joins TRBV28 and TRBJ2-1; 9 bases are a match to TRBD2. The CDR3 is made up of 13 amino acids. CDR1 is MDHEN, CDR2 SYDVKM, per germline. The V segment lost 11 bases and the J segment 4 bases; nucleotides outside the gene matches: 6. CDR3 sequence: CALSGRSYNEQFF. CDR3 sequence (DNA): TGTGCCCTGAGCGGGAGGAGTTACAATGAGCAGTTCTTC.

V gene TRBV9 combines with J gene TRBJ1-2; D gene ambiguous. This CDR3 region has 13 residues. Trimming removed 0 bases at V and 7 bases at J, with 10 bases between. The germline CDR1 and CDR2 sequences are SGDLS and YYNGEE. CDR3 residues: CASSVGAGLGYTF. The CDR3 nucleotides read TGTGCCAGCAGCGTAGGTGCAGGCCTTGGCTACACCTTC.

The CDR3 region is CASSLGVLPNQPQHF. The CDR3 DNA sequence: TGCGCCAGCAGCTTGGGCGTCCTTCCCAATCAGCCCCAGCATTTT. The chain combines TRBV5-1 with TRBJ1-5, with D unresolved. The CDR3 has 15 amino acids. V lost 0 bases and J 3 bases, leaving 10 bases between the germline ends. Germline V gene lookup returns CDR1 SGHRS and CDR2 YFSETQ.

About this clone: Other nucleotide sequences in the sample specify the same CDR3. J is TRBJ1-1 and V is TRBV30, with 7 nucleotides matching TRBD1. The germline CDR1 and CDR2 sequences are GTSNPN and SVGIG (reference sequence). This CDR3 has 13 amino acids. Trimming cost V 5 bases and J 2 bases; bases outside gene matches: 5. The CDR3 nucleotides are TGTGCCTGGGTGGGACAGCTAAACACTGAAGCTTTCTTT. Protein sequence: CAWVGQLNTEAFF. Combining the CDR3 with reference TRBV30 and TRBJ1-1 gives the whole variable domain SQTIHQWPATLVQPVGSPLSLECTVEGTSNPNLYWYRQAAGRGLQLLFYSVGIGQISSEVPQNLSASRPQDRQFILSSKKLLLSDSGFYLCAWVGQLNTEAFFGQGTRLTVV.

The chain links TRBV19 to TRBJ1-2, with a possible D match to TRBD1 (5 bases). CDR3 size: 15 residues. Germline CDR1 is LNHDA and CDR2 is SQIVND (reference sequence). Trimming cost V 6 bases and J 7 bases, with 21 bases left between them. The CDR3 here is CASSRQGAPGGGYTF. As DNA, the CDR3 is TGTGCCAGTAGCCGCCAGGGTGCCCCGGGAGGTGGCTACACCTTC.

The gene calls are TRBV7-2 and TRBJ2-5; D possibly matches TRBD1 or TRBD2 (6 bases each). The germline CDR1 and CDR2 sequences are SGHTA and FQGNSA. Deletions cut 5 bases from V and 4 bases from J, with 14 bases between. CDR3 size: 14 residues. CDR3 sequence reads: CASSIEGEAETQYF. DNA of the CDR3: TGTGCCAGCAGCATCGAGGGGGAGGCAGAGACCCAGTACTTC. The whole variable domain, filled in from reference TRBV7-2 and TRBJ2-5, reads GAGVSQSPSNKVTEKGKDVELRCDPISGHTALYWYRQSLGQGLEFLIYFQGNSAPDKSGLPSDRFSAERTGGSVSTLTIQRTQQEDSAVYLCASSIEGEAETQYFGPGTRLLVL.

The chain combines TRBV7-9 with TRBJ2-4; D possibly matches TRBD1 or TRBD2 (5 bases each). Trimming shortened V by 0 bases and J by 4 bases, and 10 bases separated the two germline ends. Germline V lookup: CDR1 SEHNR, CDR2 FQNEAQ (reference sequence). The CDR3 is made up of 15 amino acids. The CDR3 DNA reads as TGTGCCAGCAGCTTAGCCGGGACGCCGAAAAACATTCAGTACTTC. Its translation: CASSLAGTPKNIQYF. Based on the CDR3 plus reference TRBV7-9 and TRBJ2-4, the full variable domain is DTGVSQNPRHKITKRGQNVTFRCDPISEHNRLYWYRQTLGQGPEFLTYFQNEAQLEKSRLLSDRFSAERPKGSFSTLEIQRTEQGDSAMYLCASSLAGTPKNIQYFGAGTRLSVL.

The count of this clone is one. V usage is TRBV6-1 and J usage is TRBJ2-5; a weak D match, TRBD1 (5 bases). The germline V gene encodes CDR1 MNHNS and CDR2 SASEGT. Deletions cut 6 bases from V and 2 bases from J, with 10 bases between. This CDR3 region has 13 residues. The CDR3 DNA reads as TGTGCCAGCAGCCGACAGTTTCAAGAGACCCAGTACTTC. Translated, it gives CASSRQFQETQYF.

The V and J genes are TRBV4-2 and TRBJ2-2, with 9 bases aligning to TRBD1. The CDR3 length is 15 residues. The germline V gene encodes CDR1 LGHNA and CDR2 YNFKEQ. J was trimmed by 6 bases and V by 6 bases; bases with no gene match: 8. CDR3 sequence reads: CASRGQGDQSGELFF. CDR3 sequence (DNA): TGTGCCAGCAGGGGACAGGGAGATCAGTCCGGGGAGCTGTTTTTT.

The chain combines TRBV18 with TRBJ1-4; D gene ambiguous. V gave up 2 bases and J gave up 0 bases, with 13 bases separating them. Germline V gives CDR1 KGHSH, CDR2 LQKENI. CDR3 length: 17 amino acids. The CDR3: CASSPVKQSPTNEKLFF. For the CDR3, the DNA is TGTGCCAGCTCACCAGTAAAGCAAAGTCCAACTAATGAAAAACTGTTTTTT. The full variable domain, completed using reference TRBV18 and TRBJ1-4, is NAGVMQNPRHLVRRRGQEARLRCSPMKGHSHVYWYRQLPEEGLKFMVYLQKENIIDESGMPKERFSAEFPKEGPSILRIQQVVRGDSAAYFCASSPVKQSPTNEKLFFGSGTQLSVL.

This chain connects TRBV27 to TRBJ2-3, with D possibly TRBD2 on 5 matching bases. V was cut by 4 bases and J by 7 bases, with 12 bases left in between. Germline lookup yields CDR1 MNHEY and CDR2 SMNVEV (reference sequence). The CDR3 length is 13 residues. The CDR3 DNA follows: TGTGCCAGCAGTTACCTAGGGAGTAATACGCAGTATTTT. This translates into CASSYLGSNTQYF.

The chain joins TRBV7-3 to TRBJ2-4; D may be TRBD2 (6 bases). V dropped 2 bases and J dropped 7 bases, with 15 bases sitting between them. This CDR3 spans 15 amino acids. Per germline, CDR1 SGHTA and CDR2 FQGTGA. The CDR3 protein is CASSLGRAAGNIQYF. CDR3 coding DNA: TGTGCCAGCAGCTTAGGTCGGGCCGCGGGGAACATTCAGTACTTC.